Listed here is a single T cell receptor beta chain. This sample is drawn from a study of CD8 T cells in Susac syndrome. Reverse transcription used about 0.45 to 1 ug RNA and random hexamers. TCRdb ran MiXCR on the immunoSEQ multiplex PCR reads and lists one entry per CDR3 protein. Among approximately 170,000 distinct CDR3 sequences, approximately 94% were seen once, and the ten largest hold about 0.1%. The authors carried out high-throughput sequencing of TCR beta. They applied it to CD8+ and CD4+ T cells obtained from blood. Trimming took 0 bases from V and 2 from J, leaving 8 bases between them. In germline, CDR1 is SGHNT, CDR2 YYREEE (reference sequence). There are 14 residues in the CDR3.

The sample was CD4+ T cells from PBMCs. This chain links TRBV5-4 with TRBJ1-2; D is uncertain. The TCR sequence derives from a human donor with multiple sclerosis. CDR3 bases: TGTGCCAGCAGCTTGGTTGAGCAGAACTATGGCTACACCTTC. This sequence encodes CASSLVEQNYGYTF.